The 13 T cell receptor beta chains presented below share a single source sample, sequenced in a study of blood T cell repertoires in COVID-19. Sequencing was performed with immunoSEQ multiplex PCR; in TCRdb, only in-frame clones are kept and a portion is missing. This sample has roughly 49,000 clones; about 83% occur once, and the top ten carry 1.5% to 2%. What was sequenced was peripheral blood. Every receptor here comes from a man aged 45-65 years with acute or convalescent COVID-19.

The chain recombines TRBV5-6 with TRBJ2-1; TRBD1 matches 9 bases. CDR3 length: 16 residues. Trimming removed 4 bases from V and 3 bases from J; junction bases left unmatched: 8. Per the germline V gene, CDR1 is SGHDT and CDR2 is YYEEEE. The CDR3 loop is CASSTGTGKGYNEQFF. In DNA, the CDR3 is TGTGCCAGCAGCACAGGGACAGGGAAAGGCTACAATGAGCAGTTCTTC.

This clone was picked up one time. V is TRBV4-1 and J is TRBJ2-2, with 15 bases lining up with TRBD2. The V gene end was trimmed by 6 bases and the J gene end by 5 bases; junction bases not matched to a gene: 4. Germline values: CDR1 MGHRA, CDR2 YSYEKL. CDR3 length equals 16 residues. The CDR3 sequence: CASSFGTSGGTGELFF. The CDR3 bases are TGCGCCAGCAGTTTCGGGACTAGCGGGGGGACCGGGGAGCTGTTTTTT.

This chain connects TRBV5-4 to TRBJ1-1; weak D call: TRBD1 (5 bases). The germline gives CDR1 SGHNT, CDR2 YYREEE (reference sequence). V lost 4 bases and J 0 bases, leaving 10 bases between the germline ends. The CDR3 spans 14 residues. In nucleotides, the CDR3 is TGTGCCAGCAGCCCTCAGGGCATGAACACTGAAGCTTTCTTT. Its translation: CASSPQGMNTEAFF.

V and J are TRBV20-1 and TRBJ1-2; D is ambiguous. Trimming removed 5 bases at V and 5 bases at J, with 9 bases between. Germline-derived CDR1 and CDR2 are DFQATT and SNEGSKA (reference sequence). The CDR3 covers 11 residues. Here the CDR3 DNA reads TGCAGTGCTCGGGTCCTTTATGGCTACACCTTC. Translating it yields CSARVLYGYTF.

The chain recombines TRBV6-1 with TRBJ2-6, with D unresolved. The CDR3 loop spans 16 amino acids. The germline V gene has CDR1 MNHNS and CDR2 SASEGT. V was shortened by 4 bases and J by 0 bases, with 10 bases between the two germline ends. DNA of the CDR3: TGTGCCAGCAGTGGCTTGCGTATCTCTGGGGCCAACGTCCTGACTTTC. Its protein product is CASSGLRISGANVLTF.

This chain uses TRBV7-8 with TRBJ2-7; maybe TRBD2 (6 bases). The CDR3 runs to 18 residues. Germline values: CDR1 SGHVS, CDR2 FQNEAQ. V was pared by 4 bases and J by 6 bases, with 28 bases between. Here the CDR3 DNA reads TGTGCCAGCAGCTACACTCCGCCGGGCTCCCGGACTATGTCCGAGCAGTACTTC. Translation gives CASSYTPPGSRTMSEQYF.

V usage is TRBV6-6 and J usage is TRBJ2-3; 8 nucleotides line up with TRBD1. CDR1 MNHNY and CDR2 SVGAGI come from the germline V gene (reference sequence). Germline trimming cut 5 bases from V and 6 bases from J; bases unmatched to any gene: 7. CDR3 length: 14 residues. In nucleotides, the CDR3 is TGTGCCAGCAGTGGACAGGGCCCATCGGATACGCAGTATTTT. This codes for CASSGQGPSDTQYF.

This sequence joins TRBV5-4 and TRBJ2-1, with 10 bases aligning to TRBD2. In germline, CDR1 is SGHNT, CDR2 YYREEE (reference sequence). The CDR3 spans 16 residues. The trim removed 4 bases at V and 4 bases at J, leaving 8 bases unmatched. The CDR3 DNA follows: TGTGCCAGCAGCGGGCCAGTAGCGGGAGGTTACAATGAGCAGTTCTTC. Its translation is CASSGPVAGGYNEQFF.

Regarding this clone: No conserved phenylalanine or tryptophan is present at the end of the CDR3, so a read error is the likely explanation. The limits of the CDR3 on the DNA are not certain, so only TCRdb's listed CDR3 is given. The chain joins TRBV4-3 to TRBJ1-1; the table's TRBD1 call for D was not verified on the DNA. The CDR3 region is 14 residues in length, termini included. Germline V gene data show CDR1 as LGHNA and CDR2 as YSLEER. CDR3 residues: CASSQSPGQGITLL.

This clone was observed a few times. The chain uses TRBV4-3 and TRBJ2-3; TRBD2 might be the D (5 bases). V was shortened by 6 bases and J by 3 bases, with 13 bases between the two germline ends. This CDR3 is 14 amino acids long. Germline V gene lookup returns CDR1 LGHNA and CDR2 YSLEER. The CDR3 coding sequence is TGCGCCAGCAGTCCCGGACTCCCGACAGATACGCAGTATTTT. Its translation: CASSPGLPTDTQYF.

This chain links TRBV29-1 with TRBJ2-3, with D hard to call. The germline V and J ends were trimmed by 0 bases and 4 bases, with 5 bases remaining between them. This CDR3 has 12 amino acids. Looked up from germline, CDR1 is SQVTM and CDR2 is ANQGSEA. The CDR3 sequence is CSVEDLADTQYF. CDR3 DNA: TGCAGCGTTGAAGATTTAGCAGATACGCAGTATTTT.

The chain recombines TRBV24-1 with TRBJ2-2, with TRBD1 identical over 7 bases. The CDR3 consists of 16 residues. Germline trimming cut 3 bases from V and 4 bases from J; bases unmatched to any gene: 7. In germline, CDR1 is KGHDR, CDR2 SFDVKD. CDR3 nucleotide sequence: TGTGCCACCAGTGATCCGACAGGGAAGAGCACCGGGGAGCTGTTTTTT. Encoded protein: CATSDPTGKSTGELFF.

The J gene is TRBJ1-5, the V gene TRBV30, with 10 bases lining up with TRBD1. Germline loops: CDR1 GTSNPN, CDR2 SVGIG (reference sequence). V lost 2 bases and J lost 5; bases outside the gene matches: 6. The CDR3 has 15 amino acids. The CDR3 DNA reads as TGTGCCTGGAGTTCACCAGGGACAGGGGATCAGCCCCAGCATTTT. This sequence encodes CAWSSPGTGDQPQHF.